The rows below give T cell receptor beta chains drawn from one sample of a study of siplizumab effects on memory and regulatory T cells. TCRdb keeps only in-frame clones here, not all; method: immunoSEQ multiplex PCR. The repertoire includes approximately 40,000 clones, 80% to 90% of them detected once, and around 0.25% sits in the top ten. Sequencing used naive CD4+ T cells sorted from blood. Receptor source: a human donor in good health. The CDR3 runs from the conserved cysteine through the conserved F or W. A D gene is named only where the DNA matches it firmly. Some rows mark clone size as missing; the rest say once, few, many or name a class of expanded clone.

abundance: -; j_gene: TRBJ2-6; v_gene: TRBV29-1; d_gene: -; CDR3nt: TGCAGCGTTGTAGGAACACTAGTCTCTGGGGCCAACGTCCTGACTTTC; CDR3aa: CSVVGTLVSGANVLTF
abundance: -; j_gene: TRBJ1-2; v_gene: TRBV11-1; d_gene: TRBD1; CDR3nt: TGTGCCAGCAGCCAAGACAGGGCCCTGAACTATGGCTACACCTTC; CDR3aa: CASSQDRALNYGYTF
abundance: -; j_gene: TRBJ2-3; v_gene: TRBV9; d_gene: -; CDR3nt: TGTGCCAGCAGCGTAGTAGGGTCTGTCGCAGATACGCAGTATTTT; CDR3aa: CASSVVGSVADTQYF
abundance: -; j_gene: TRBJ2-3; v_gene: TRBV14; d_gene: -; CDR3nt: TGTGCCAGCAGCCAAGGTAGAGATACGCAGTATTTT; CDR3aa: CASSQGRDTQYF
abundance: -; j_gene: TRBJ1-6; v_gene: TRBV10-3; d_gene: TRBD1; CDR3nt: TGTGCCATCAGCGGGACAGGGGGATCACCCCTCCACTTT; CDR3aa: CAISGTGGSPLHF
abundance: once; j_gene: TRBJ1-3; v_gene: TRBV5-1; d_gene: TRBD1; CDR3nt: TGCGCCAGCAGCTGGACAGGGTCTCGCACTGGAAACACCATATATTTT; CDR3aa: CASSWTGSRTGNTIYF
abundance: few; j_gene: TRBJ1-1; v_gene: TRBV29-1; d_gene: -; CDR3nt: TGCAGCGTCGCATCCATGAACACTGAAGCTTTCTTT; CDR3aa: CSVASMNTEAFF
abundance: -; j_gene: TRBJ2-6; v_gene: TRBV9; d_gene: -; CDR3nt: TGTGCCAGCAGCGCCCAGGACAGCCGGGCCAACGTCCTGACTTTC; CDR3aa: CASSAQDSRANVLTF
abundance: -; j_gene: TRBJ1-1; v_gene: TRBV7-9; d_gene: -; CDR3nt: TGTGCCAGCCGCCTTGACACTGAAGCTTTCTTT; CDR3aa: CASRLDTEAFF
abundance: -; j_gene: TRBJ2-5; v_gene: TRBV28; d_gene: -; CDR3nt: TGTGCCAGCAGCCCACGCGGTGGCAGTCTAGAGCAGTACTTC; CDR3aa: CASSPRGGSLEQYF
abundance: -; j_gene: TRBJ1-1; v_gene: TRBV13; d_gene: TRBD1; CDR3nt: TGTGCCAGCAGCTTACGACAGGGTCGGACTGAAGCTTTCTTT; CDR3aa: CASSLRQGRTEAFF
abundance: -; j_gene: TRBJ1-2; v_gene: TRBV5-1; d_gene: -; CDR3nt: TGCGCCAGCAGACTTTCCGAGGCTATAACTAACTATGGCTACACCTTC; CDR3aa: CASRLSEAITNYGYTF
abundance: -; j_gene: TRBJ2-1; v_gene: TRBV5-1; d_gene: -; CDR3nt: TGCGCCAGCAGCTTGGAAGGGTATGGCCACAATGAGCAGTTCTTC; CDR3aa: CASSLEGYGHNEQFF
abundance: few; j_gene: TRBJ1-2; v_gene: TRBV7-9; d_gene: -; CDR3nt: TGTGCCAGCAGCTTGGAAGTACCCTATGGCTACACCTTC; CDR3aa: CASSLEVPYGYTF
abundance: -; j_gene: TRBJ2-7; v_gene: TRBV27; d_gene: TRBD1; CDR3nt: TGTGCCAGCAGTTCCCCCATCGGAGGGAAGGGACAGGGCTCCTACGAGCAGTACTTC; CDR3aa: CASSSPIGGKGQGSYEQYF
abundance: few; j_gene: TRBJ1-1; v_gene: TRBV29-1; d_gene: -; CDR3nt: TGCAGCGTTGTTCAACAGGGTAGCACTGAAGCTTTCTTT; CDR3aa: CSVVQQGSTEAFF
abundance: -; j_gene: TRBJ2-5; v_gene: TRBV28; d_gene: -; CDR3nt: TGTGCCAGCAGAAAACTAATCTTGCTCAGGGGTCGGGAGACCCAGTACTTC; CDR3aa: CASRKLILLRGRETQYF
abundance: -; j_gene: TRBJ2-3; v_gene: TRBV14; d_gene: -; CDR3nt: TGTGCCAGCAGCTCCTCGTCTGATACGCAGTATTTT; CDR3aa: CASSSSSDTQYF
abundance: -; j_gene: TRBJ1-1; v_gene: TRBV6-5; d_gene: -; CDR3nt: TGTGCCAGCAGTTACTCGACGGGAGGTAGGACTGAAGCTTTCTTT; CDR3aa: CASSYSTGGRTEAFF
abundance: -; j_gene: TRBJ2-7; v_gene: TRBV7-8; d_gene: -; CDR3nt: TGTGCCAGCAGCTCCTTAGGAAACGAGCAGTACTTC; CDR3aa: CASSSLGNEQYF
abundance: -; j_gene: TRBJ1-4; v_gene: TRBV15; d_gene: -; CDR3nt: TGTGCCACCAGCCGTGGGGGCTCGACTAATGAAAAACTGTTTTTT; CDR3aa: CATSRGGSTNEKLFF
abundance: -; j_gene: TRBJ2-7; v_gene: TRBV7-2; d_gene: -; CDR3nt: TGTGCCAGCAGCTGGGGGCGGGGCACCGTCTACGAGCAGTACTTC; CDR3aa: CASSWGRGTVYEQYF
abundance: -; j_gene: TRBJ2-2; v_gene: TRBV9; d_gene: -; CDR3nt: TGTGCCAGCAGCGTAGGTCTCCCCGGGGAGCTGTTTTTT; CDR3aa: CASSVGLPGELFF
abundance: once; j_gene: TRBJ2-2; v_gene: TRBV18; d_gene: TRBD2; CDR3nt: TGTGCCAGCTCACCGCAACAGGCTATAGCGGGAGATCGGGCCGGGGAGCTGTTTTTT; CDR3aa: CASSPQQAIAGDRAGELFF
abundance: -; j_gene: TRBJ1-2; v_gene: TRBV10-3; d_gene: -; CDR3nt: TGTGCCATCAGTGAGTCGAACGAGGGGCGCAACTATGGCTACACCTTC; CDR3aa: CAISESNEGRNYGYTF
abundance: few; j_gene: TRBJ1-4; v_gene: TRBV5-1; d_gene: -; CDR3nt: TGCGCCAGCAGCGTGGGACTTTCGACTAATGAAAAACTGTTTTTT; CDR3aa: CASSVGLSTNEKLFF
abundance: -; j_gene: TRBJ1-1; v_gene: TRBV30; d_gene: -; CDR3nt: TGTGCCTGGGGATCGACGGCTGGCACTGAAGCTTTCTTT; CDR3aa: CAWGSTAGTEAFF
abundance: -; j_gene: TRBJ2-3; v_gene: TRBV19; d_gene: TRBD2; CDR3nt: TGTGCCAGTACCTCAAGGCCGCAACTAGCGGGAAGGGCAGATACGCAGTATTTT; CDR3aa: CASTSRPQLAGRADTQYF
abundance: -; j_gene: TRBJ1-2; v_gene: TRBV7-2; d_gene: TRBD1; CDR3nt: TGTGCCAGCAGCCCCGGACAGGGGAGGAGCTACACCTTC; CDR3aa: CASSPGQGRSYTF
abundance: -; j_gene: TRBJ1-1; v_gene: TRBV7-9; d_gene: -; CDR3nt: TGTGCCAGCAGCTTAGGTATGGGGGGAAGGACTGAAGCTTTCTTT; CDR3aa: CASSLGMGGRTEAFF
abundance: -; j_gene: TRBJ2-1; v_gene: TRBV19; d_gene: -; CDR3nt: TGTGCCAGTAGTTCCGACTCATCCTACAATGAGCAGTTCTTC; CDR3aa: CASSSDSSYNEQFF
abundance: -; j_gene: TRBJ1-2; v_gene: TRBV5-1; d_gene: -; CDR3nt: TGCGCCAGCAAACTGGACTTGGACTATGGCTACACCTTC; CDR3aa: CASKLDLDYGYTF
abundance: -; j_gene: TRBJ2-7; v_gene: TRBV7-9; d_gene: -; CDR3nt: TGTGCCAGCAGCGCTGGGGGCGGGGGCAACGAGCAGTACTTC; CDR3aa: CASSAGGGGNEQYF
abundance: -; j_gene: TRBJ2-2; v_gene: TRBV7-8; d_gene: -; CDR3nt: TGTGCCAGCAGCTTAGAACGGGCCACCGGGGAGCTGTTTTTT; CDR3aa: CASSLERATGELFF
abundance: -; j_gene: TRBJ2-5; v_gene: TRBV29-1; d_gene: -; CDR3nt: TGCAGCGTTGAATGGACAGCTAAAGAGACCCAGTACTTC; CDR3aa: CSVEWTAKETQYF
abundance: -; j_gene: TRBJ2-3; v_gene: TRBV5-4; d_gene: TRBD2; CDR3nt: TGTGCCAGCAGCTTGGGTAGCGGGGCAGATACGCAGTATTTT; CDR3aa: CASSLGSGADTQYF
abundance: -; j_gene: TRBJ2-7; v_gene: TRBV15; d_gene: TRBD1; CDR3nt: TGTGCCACCAGCAGAGGATGGGGGACAGGGACCTACGAGCAGTACTTC; CDR3aa: CATSRGWGTGTYEQYF
abundance: -; j_gene: TRBJ2-2; v_gene: TRBV5-1; d_gene: TRBD2; CDR3nt: TGCGCCAGCAGCTTCTCCGTCGGGAGCGGGGGTAACACCGGGGAGCTGTTTTTT; CDR3aa: CASSFSVGSGGNTGELFF
abundance: -; j_gene: TRBJ1-2; v_gene: TRBV6-5; d_gene: TRBD1; CDR3nt: TGTGCCAGCAGTGGGACAGGGCACTATGGCTACACCTTC; CDR3aa: CASSGTGHYGYTF
abundance: -; j_gene: TRBJ2-1; v_gene: TRBV5-1; d_gene: -; CDR3nt: TGCGCCAGCAGTTCGGGGCCCCTTTACAATGAGCAGTTCTTC; CDR3aa: CASSSGPLYNEQFF
abundance: -; j_gene: TRBJ2-1; v_gene: TRBV10-3; d_gene: -; CDR3nt: TGTGCCATCAGTGGCCGCGGGACAGTATTTTCAAGCTCCTACAATGAGCAGTTCTTC; CDR3aa: CAISGRGTVFSSSYNEQFF
abundance: -; j_gene: TRBJ2-3; v_gene: TRBV11-2; d_gene: TRBD2; CDR3nt: TGTGCCAGCAGCTTCTTTCTAGCGGGGGGCGGCGATACGCAGTATTTT; CDR3aa: CASSFFLAGGGDTQYF
abundance: -; j_gene: TRBJ2-7; v_gene: TRBV7-2; d_gene: TRBD1; CDR3nt: TGTGCCAGCAGCTCTCAGGGGGATGCGTCCGAGCAGTACTTC; CDR3aa: CASSSQGDASEQYF
abundance: -; j_gene: TRBJ2-2; v_gene: TRBV27; d_gene: TRBD1; CDR3nt: TGTGCCAGCAGTATCAGGGGGTGGACCGGGGAGCTGTTTTTT; CDR3aa: CASSIRGWTGELFF
abundance: -; j_gene: TRBJ2-1; v_gene: TRBV18; d_gene: TRBD2; CDR3nt: TGTGCCAGCTCTTCGAGGCGGGAGACCTACAATGAGCAGTTCTTC; CDR3aa: CASSSRRETYNEQFF
abundance: -; j_gene: TRBJ2-5; v_gene: TRBV5-1; d_gene: -; CDR3nt: TGCGCCAGCAGCTTGGTTCACGACGGTCAAGAGACCCAGTACTTC; CDR3aa: CASSLVHDGQETQYF
abundance: -; j_gene: TRBJ1-5; v_gene: TRBV10-3; d_gene: TRBD1; CDR3nt: TGTGCCATCAGTGGGCAGGGGGGACCATATAGCAATCAGCCCCAGCATTTT; CDR3aa: CAISGQGGPYSNQPQHF
abundance: -; j_gene: TRBJ1-3; v_gene: TRBV4-2; d_gene: TRBD1; CDR3nt: TGTGCCAGCAGCCAAGCGTGGGGACAGGGAAACACCATATATTTT; CDR3aa: CASSQAWGQGNTIYF
abundance: few; j_gene: TRBJ2-7; v_gene: TRBV7-2; d_gene: TRBD2; CDR3nt: TGTGCCAGCAGCTTAGGCGCTAGCGGGCCCTACGAGCAGTACTTC; CDR3aa: CASSLGASGPYEQYF
abundance: -; j_gene: TRBJ1-2; v_gene: TRBV6-1; d_gene: -; CDR3nt: TGTGCAGCGCGGAAGGGCAATGGCTACACCTTC; CDR3aa: CAARKGNGYTF
abundance: -; j_gene: TRBJ1-5; v_gene: TRBV7-9; d_gene: TRBD1; CDR3nt: TGTGCCAGCAGCCCTACAGGGGGACAAGGGCAGCCCCAGCATTTT; CDR3aa: CASSPTGGQGQPQHF